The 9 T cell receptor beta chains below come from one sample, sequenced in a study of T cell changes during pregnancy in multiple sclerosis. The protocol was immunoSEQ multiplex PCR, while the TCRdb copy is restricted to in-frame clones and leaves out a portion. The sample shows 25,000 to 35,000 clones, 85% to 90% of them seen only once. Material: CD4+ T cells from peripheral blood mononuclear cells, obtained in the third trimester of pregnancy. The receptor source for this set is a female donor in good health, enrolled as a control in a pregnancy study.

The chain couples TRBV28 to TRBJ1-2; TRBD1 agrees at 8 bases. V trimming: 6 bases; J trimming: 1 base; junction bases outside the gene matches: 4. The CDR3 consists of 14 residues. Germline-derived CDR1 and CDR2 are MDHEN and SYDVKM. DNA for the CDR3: TGTGCCAGCAGAACGGACAGGGTTAACTATGGCTACACCTTC. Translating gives CASRTDRVNYGYTF.

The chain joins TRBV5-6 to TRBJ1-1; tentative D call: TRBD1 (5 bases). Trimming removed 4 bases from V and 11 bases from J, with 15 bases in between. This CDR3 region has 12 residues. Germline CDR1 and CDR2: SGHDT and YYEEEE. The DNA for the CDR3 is TGTGCCAGCAGCGGTCCGGGGGTGGGGGCTTTCTTT. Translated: CASSGPGVGAFF.

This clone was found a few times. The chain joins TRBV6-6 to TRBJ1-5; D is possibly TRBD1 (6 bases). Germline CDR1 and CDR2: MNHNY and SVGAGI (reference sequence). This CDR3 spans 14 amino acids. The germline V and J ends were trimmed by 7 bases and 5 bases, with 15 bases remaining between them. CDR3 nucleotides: TGTGCCAGCATCGAGGACAGTACGTATCAGCCCCAGCATTTT. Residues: CASIEDSTYQPQHF.

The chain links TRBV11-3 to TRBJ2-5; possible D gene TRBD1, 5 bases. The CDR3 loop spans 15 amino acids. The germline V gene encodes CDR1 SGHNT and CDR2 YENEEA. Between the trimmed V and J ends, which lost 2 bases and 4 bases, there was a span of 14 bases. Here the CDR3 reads CASSLKDRFLETQYF. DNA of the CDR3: TGTGCCAGCAGCTTAAAAGACAGATTTTTAGAGACCCAGTACTTC.

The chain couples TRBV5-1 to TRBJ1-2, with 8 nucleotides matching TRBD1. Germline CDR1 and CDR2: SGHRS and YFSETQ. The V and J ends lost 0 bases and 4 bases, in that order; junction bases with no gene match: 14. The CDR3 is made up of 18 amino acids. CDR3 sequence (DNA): TGCGCCAGCAGCTTGGGGGCAGGGGGCGAAGGAGCCTTCTATGGCTACACCTTC. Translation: CASSLGAGGEGAFYGYTF.

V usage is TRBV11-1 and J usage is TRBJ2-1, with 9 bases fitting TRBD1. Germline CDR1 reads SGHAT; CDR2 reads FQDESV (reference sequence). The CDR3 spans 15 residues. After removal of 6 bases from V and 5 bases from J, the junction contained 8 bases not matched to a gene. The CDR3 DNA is TGTGCCAGCAGTTACCCGGGACAGGGAGACAATGAGCAGTTCTTC. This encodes CASSYPGQGDNEQFF.

The CDR3 bases are TGTGCCAGCAGCCAGGCCGGGACAGGGTGGGACACTGAAGCTTTCTTT. Translated, it gives CASSQAGTGWDTEAFF. The chain combines TRBV4-2 with TRBJ1-1; 9 nucleotides align to TRBD1. V shed 3 bases, J shed 3 bases, and the junction held 8 bases outside the gene matches. The CDR3 sequence is 16 residues long. CDR1 and CDR2 (germline): LGHNA, YNFKEQ.

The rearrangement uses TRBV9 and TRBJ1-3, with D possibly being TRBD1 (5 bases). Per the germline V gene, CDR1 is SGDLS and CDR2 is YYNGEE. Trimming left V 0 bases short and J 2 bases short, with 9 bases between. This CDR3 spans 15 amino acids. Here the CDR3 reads CASSVESRAGNTIYF. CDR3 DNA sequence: TGTGCCAGCAGCGTAGAGAGCAGGGCTGGAAACACCATATATTTT.

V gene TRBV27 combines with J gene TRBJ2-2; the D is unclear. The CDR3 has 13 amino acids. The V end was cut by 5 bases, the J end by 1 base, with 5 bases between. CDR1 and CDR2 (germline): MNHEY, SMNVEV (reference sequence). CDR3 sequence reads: CASSPWNTGELFF. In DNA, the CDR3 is TGTGCCAGCAGTCCTTGGAACACCGGGGAGCTGTTTTTT.